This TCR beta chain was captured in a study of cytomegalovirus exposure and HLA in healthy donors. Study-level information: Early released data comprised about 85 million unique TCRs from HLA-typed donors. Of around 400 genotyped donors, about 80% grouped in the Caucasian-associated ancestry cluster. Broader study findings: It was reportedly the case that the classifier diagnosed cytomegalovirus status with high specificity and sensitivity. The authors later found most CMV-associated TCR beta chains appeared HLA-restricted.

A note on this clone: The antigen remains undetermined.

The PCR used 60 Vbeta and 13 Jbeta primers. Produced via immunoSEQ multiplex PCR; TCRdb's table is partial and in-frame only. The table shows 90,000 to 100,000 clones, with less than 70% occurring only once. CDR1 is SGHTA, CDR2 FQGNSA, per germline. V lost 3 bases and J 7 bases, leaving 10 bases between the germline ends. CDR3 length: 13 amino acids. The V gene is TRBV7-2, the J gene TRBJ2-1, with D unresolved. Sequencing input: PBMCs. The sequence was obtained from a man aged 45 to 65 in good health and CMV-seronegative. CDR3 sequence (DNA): TGTGCCAGCAGCTTCACCGTGCGGAATGAGCAGTTCTTC. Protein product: CASSFTVRNEQFF.